This T cell receptor beta chain comes out of a study of T cells expressing NK-cell markers. Study-wide background: Seven of the eight sequenced donors were classified as HCMV-seropositive, and one was classified as seronegative.

TCRdb re-called the 5' RACE reads, yielding one record per CDR3 amino acid sequence without DNA. Recorded for this sample: 250,000 or so distinct CDR3 sequences. CDR1 and CDR2 from the germline V gene are SGHTA and FQGTGA. This CDR3 is 15 amino acids long. Study conclusions and caveats: Several donors showed dominant NKG2C+ clonotypes comprising about 1.0-7.0% of their CD8+ T cells.

Turning to this clonotype: The antigen remains undetermined.

The source material was blood T cells: a sorted CD56 or NKG2C T cell subset, CD4+ or CD8+ T cells, or bulk PBMC T cells (not recorded which). The rearrangement links TRBV7-3 to TRBJ1-4; the TCRdb D gene call, TRBD1, has no DNA to confirm it. This clonotype was obtained from a woman between 18 and 70 years old in good health. CDR3 sequence reads: CASILRGQTNEKLFF. Using reference TRBV7-3 and TRBJ1-4 for the parts outside the CDR3, the full variable domain is GAGVSQTPSNKVTEKGKYVELRCDPISGHTALYWYRQSLGQGPEFLIYFQGTGAADDSGLPNDRFFAVRPEGSVSTLKIQRTERGDSAVYLCASILRGQTNEKLFFGSGTQLSVL.